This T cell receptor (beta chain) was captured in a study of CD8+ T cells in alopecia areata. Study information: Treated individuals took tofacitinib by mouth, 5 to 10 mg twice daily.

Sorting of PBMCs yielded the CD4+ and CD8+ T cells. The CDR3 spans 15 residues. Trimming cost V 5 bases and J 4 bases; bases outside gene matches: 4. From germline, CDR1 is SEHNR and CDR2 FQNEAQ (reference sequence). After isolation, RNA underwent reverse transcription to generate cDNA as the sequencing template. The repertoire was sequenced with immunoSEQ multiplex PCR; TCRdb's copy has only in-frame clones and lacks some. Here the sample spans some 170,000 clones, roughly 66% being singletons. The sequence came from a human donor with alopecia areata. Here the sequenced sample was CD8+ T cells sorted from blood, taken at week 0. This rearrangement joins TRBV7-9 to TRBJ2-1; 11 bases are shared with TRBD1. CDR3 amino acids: CASSGTGGSYNEQFF. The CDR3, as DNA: TGTGCCAGCAGCGGGACAGGGGGTTCTTACAATGAGCAGTTCTTC.